This T cell receptor (beta chain) derives from a study of blood T cell repertoires in COVID-19. Whole-study context: The analysed material was cDNA or gDNA that came from T cells, B-cell-depleted T cells, or PBMCs.

Per the original methods: Amplification of reference gene primers was used by the study to estimate nucleated cell counts. Using immunoSEQ multiplex PCR, the repertoire was profiled, and TCRdb retains in-frame clones only, with some absent. That table supplies the V and J calls and clone size; D and trimming were determined from the DNA. The repertoire holds 270,000 or so clones, with 90% as singletons. The Seattle site enrolled patients during active infection and followed them longitudinally. The germline CDR1 and CDR2 sequences are SGHNT and YYREEE (reference sequence). V was pared by 3 bases and J by 6 bases, with 6 bases of the junction left unmatched. The CDR3 is 14 residues long.

The sequencing sample was made of peripheral blood. The sequence was collected from a woman in her sixties with COVID-19, enrolled during active disease. The chain is built from TRBV5-4 and TRBJ1-2, with TRBD1 identical over 9 bases. The CDR3 DNA follows: TGTGCCAGCAGCTCACCGGGACAGGGTAATGGCTACACCTTC. Its protein is CASSSPGQGNGYTF.